Reported below is one TCR beta chain. CDR1 and CDR2 from the germline V gene are SEHNR and FQNEAQ (reference sequence). This CDR3 contains 14 residues. Germline trimming cut 5 bases from V and 3 bases from J; bases unmatched to any gene: 5. One entry per CDR3 protein results from TCRdb running MiXCR on the RT-PCR reads. Of about 700,000 distinct CDR3 sequences listed, approximately 15% are singletons. The sequence derives from a female donor in good health, serving as a healthy control. The sequencing input was memory CD4+ T cells from blood. The chain is built from TRBV7-9 and TRBJ2-7, with TRBD1 matching 9 bases. CDR3 nucleotide sequence: TGTGCCAGCAGCATTGGGACAGGGTTCTACGAGCAGTACTTC. Translation gives CASSIGTGFYEQYF.